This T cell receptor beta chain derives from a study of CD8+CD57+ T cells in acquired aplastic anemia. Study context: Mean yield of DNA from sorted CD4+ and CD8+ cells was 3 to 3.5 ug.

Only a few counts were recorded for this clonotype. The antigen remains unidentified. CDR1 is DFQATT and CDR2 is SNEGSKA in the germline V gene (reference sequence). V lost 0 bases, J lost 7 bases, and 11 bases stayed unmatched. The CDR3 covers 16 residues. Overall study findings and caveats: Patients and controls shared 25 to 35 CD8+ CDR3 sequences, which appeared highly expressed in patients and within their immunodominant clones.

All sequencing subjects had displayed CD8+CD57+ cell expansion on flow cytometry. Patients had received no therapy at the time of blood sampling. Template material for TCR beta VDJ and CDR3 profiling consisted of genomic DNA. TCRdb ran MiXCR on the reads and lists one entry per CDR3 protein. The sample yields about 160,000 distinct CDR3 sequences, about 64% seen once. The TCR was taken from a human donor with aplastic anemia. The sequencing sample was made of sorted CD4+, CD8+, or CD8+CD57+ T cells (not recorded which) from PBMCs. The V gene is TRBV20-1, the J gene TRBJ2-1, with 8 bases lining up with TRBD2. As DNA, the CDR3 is TGCAGTGCTAGAGACCTAGCGGGCTCACACCAGAATGAGCAGTTCTTC. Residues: CSARDLAGSHQNEQFF.